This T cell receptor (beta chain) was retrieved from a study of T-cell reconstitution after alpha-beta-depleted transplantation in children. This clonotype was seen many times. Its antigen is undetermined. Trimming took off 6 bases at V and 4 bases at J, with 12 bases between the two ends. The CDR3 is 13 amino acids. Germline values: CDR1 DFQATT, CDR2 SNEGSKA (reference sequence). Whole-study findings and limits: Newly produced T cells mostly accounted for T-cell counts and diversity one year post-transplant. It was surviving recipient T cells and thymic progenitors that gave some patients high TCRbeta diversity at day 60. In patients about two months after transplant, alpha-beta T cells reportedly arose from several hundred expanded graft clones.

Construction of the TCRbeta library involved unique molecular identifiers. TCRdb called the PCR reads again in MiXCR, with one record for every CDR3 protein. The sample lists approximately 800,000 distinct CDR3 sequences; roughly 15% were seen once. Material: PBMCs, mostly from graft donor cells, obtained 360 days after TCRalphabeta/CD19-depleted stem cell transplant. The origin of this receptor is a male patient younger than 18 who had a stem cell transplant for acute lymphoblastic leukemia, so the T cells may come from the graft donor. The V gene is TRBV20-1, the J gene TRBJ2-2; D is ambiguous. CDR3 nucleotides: TGCAGTGCCGCTCAATCTCTCACCGGGGAGCTGTTTTTT. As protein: CSAAQSLTGELFF.